This TCR beta chain was identified in a study of blood T cells in healthy people across ages. There are 19 residues in the CDR3. V shed 4 bases and J shed 0 bases, with 21 bases lying between them. In germline, CDR1 is KGHSH, CDR2 LQKENI. Total RNA extraction produced at least 5.5 micrograms (per sample) for the study. Study-wide results and limits: Unknown CMV status may confound age-related changes in expanded clones. When one million T cells were used, diversity estimates were thought to be underestimates.

Through a sample-barcoded 5' primer and a J-beta primer mix, a second PCR was run for roughly 7 to 11 cycles. Using its own MiXCR run on the 5' RACE reads, TCRdb lists one record per CDR3 protein. The data show more than 800,000 distinct CDR3 sequences, with more than 25% seen just once and roughly 17% held by the top ten. Remarks on this clonotype: Its antigen is currently unknown.

V usage is TRBV18 and J usage is TRBJ1-4; D may be TRBD1 (5 bases). This TCR came from a woman aged 80 or older in good health. Sequenced input: blood. In DNA, the CDR3 is TGTGCCAGCTCACTTACCGGGGCAGGGCTGTTTTCAACTAATGAAAAACTGTTTTTT. Translation: CASSLTGAGLFSTNEKLFF.